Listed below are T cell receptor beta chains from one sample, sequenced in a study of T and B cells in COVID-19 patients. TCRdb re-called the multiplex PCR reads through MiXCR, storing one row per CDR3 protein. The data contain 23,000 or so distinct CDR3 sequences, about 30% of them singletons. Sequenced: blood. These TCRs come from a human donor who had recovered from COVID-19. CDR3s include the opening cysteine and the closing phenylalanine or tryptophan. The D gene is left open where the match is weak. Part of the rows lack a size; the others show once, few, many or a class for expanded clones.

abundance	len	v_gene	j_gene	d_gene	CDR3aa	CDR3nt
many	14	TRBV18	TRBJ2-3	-	CASSPSSDGDTQYF	TGTGCCAGCTCACCCTCTAGCGACGGAGATACGCAGTATTTT
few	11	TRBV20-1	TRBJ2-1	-	CSVTGTDEQFF	TGCAGTGTTACAGGTACCGATGAGCAGTTCTTC
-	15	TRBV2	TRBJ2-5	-	CASSERASFAETQYF	TGTGCCAGCAGTGAAAGGGCGAGTTTTGCAGAGACCCAGTACTTC
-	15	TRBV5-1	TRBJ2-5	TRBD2	CASSLSGALQETQYF	TGCGCCAGCAGCTTGAGCGGGGCGCTCCAAGAGACCCAGTACTTC
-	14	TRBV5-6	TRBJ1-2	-	CASSLEEGLGGYTF	TGTGCCAGCAGCTTGGAAGAGGGGCTGGGTGGCTACACCTTC
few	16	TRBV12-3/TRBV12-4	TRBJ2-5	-	CASSRAGGRGQETQYF	TGTGCCAGCAGTAGGGCCGGGGGCCGCGGCCAAGAGACCCAGTACTTC
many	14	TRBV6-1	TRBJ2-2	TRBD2	CASSGLAVTGELFF	TGTGCCAGCAGTGGACTAGCGGTCACCGGGGAGCTGTTTTTT
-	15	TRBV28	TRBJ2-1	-	CASTGQLSSYNEQFF	TGTGCCAGCACCGGACAGCTGAGCTCCTACAATGAGCAGTTCTTC
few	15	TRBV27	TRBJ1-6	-	CASSFEFAYNSPLHF	TGTGCCAGCAGTTTTGAGTTCGCCTATAATTCACCCCTCCACTTT
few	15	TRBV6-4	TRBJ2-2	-	CASSSDGRPTGELFF	TGTGCCAGCAGCTCGGATGGGAGACCTACCGGGGAGCTGTTTTTT
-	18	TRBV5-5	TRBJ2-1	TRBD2	CASSLAGSGGTGALGQFF	TGTGCCAGCAGCTTGGCAGGTAGCGGGGGGACCGGCGCACTCGGGCAGTTCTTC
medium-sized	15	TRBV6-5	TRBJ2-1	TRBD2	CASSQGLAGDNEQFF	TGTGCCAGCAGTCAGGGACTAGCAGGGGACAATGAGCAGTTCTTC
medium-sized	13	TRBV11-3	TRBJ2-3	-	CASSLGGTDTQYF	TGTGCCAGCAGCTTAGGGGGCACAGATACGCAGTATTTT
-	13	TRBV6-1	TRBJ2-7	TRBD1	CASSEAWDRMQYF	TGTGCCAGCAGTGAAGCATGGGACAGGATGCAGTACTTC
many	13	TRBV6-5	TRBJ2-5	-	CAITDSFQETQYF	TGTGCCATCACAGACAGTTTTCAAGAGACCCAGTACTTC
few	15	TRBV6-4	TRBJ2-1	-	CASSDGPSSYNEQFF	TGTGCCAGCAGTGACGGACCGAGCTCCTACAATGAGCAGTTCTTC
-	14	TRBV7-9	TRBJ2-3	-	CASSLSEGTDTQYF	TGTGCCAGCAGCTTATCCGAGGGCACAGATACGCAGTATTTT
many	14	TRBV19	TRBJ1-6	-	CASSIGRGGSPLHF	TGTGCCAGTAGTATTGGCAGAGGTGGTTCACCCCTCCACTTT
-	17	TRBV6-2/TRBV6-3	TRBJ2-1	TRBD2	CASSYSPSGGLYNEQFF	TGTGCCAGCAGTTACTCGCCTAGCGGGGGCCTTTACAATGAGCAGTTCTTC
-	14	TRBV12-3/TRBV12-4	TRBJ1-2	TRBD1	CASSFGQGGFGYTF	TGTGCCAGCAGTTTCGGGCAGGGGGGGTTCGGCTACACCTTC
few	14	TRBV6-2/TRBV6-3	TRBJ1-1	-	CASTLRTGLTEAFF	TGTGCCAGCACCTTAAGGACGGGTCTCACTGAAGCTTTCTTT
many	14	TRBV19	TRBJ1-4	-	CASSIARSPEKLFF	TGTGCCAGTAGTATAGCCAGGTCTCCCGAAAAACTGTTTTTT
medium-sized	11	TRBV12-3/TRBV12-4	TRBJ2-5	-	CASSLGETQYF	TGTGCCAGCAGTTTAGGGGAGACCCAGTACTTC
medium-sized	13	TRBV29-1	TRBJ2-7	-	CSVLAANSYEQYF	TGCAGCGTCTTAGCGGCCAACTCCTACGAGCAGTACTTC
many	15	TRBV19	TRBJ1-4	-	CASSPKTSGSEKLFF	TGTGCCAGTAGCCCGAAGACCTCGGGTAGTGAAAAACTGTTTTTT
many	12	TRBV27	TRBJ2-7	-	CASRQGAYEQYF	TGTGCCAGCAGGCAGGGCGCTTACGAGCAGTACTTC
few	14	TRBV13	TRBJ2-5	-	CASAPGGSEETQYF	TGTGCCAGCGCCCCCGGAGGCTCTGAAGAGACCCAGTACTTC
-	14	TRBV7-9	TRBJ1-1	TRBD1	CASSLRTGDTEAFF	TGTGCCAGCAGCCTTAGGACAGGAGACACTGAAGCTTTCTTT
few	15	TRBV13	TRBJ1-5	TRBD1	CASSLGQGWNQPQHF	TGTGCCAGCAGCCTGGGACAGGGATGGAATCAGCCCCAGCATTTT
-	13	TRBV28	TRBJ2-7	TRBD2	CASRKAGKSEQYF	TGTGCCAGCAGAAAAGCGGGGAAGAGCGAGCAGTACTTC
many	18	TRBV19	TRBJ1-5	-	CASSTSGTLVYSNQPQHF	TGTGCCAGTAGTACATCCGGGACACTTGTCTATAGCAATCAGCCCCAGCATTTT
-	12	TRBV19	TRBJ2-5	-	CASSSDADVQYF	TGTGCCAGTAGCTCGGACGCGGACGTCCAGTACTTC
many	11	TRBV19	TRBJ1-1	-	CAIKGRTEAFF	TGTGCCATTAAGGGGAGGACTGAAGCTTTCTTT
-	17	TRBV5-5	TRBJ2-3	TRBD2	CASLRQVLAAGTDTQYF	TGTGCCTCCCTGAGGCAGGTTCTAGCGGCGGGGACAGATACGCAGTATTTT
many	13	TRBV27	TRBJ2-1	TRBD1	CASSHTGTDEQFF	TGTGCCAGCAGTCATACCGGGACAGATGAGCAGTTCTTC
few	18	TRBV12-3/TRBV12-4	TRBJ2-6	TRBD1	CASSGTGAFSYGANVLTF	TGTGCCAGCTCTGGGACAGGGGCTTTTTCGTACGGGGCCAACGTCCTGACTTTC
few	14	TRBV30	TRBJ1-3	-	CAWSTGRSGNTIYF	TGTGCCTGGAGTACTGGTCGGTCGGGGAACACCATATATTTT
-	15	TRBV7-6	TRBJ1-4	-	CASSSPGGKNEKLFF	TGTGCCAGCAGCTCGCCTGGGGGAAAGAATGAAAAACTGTTTTTT
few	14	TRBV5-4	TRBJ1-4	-	CASSLQQGFEKLFF	TGTGCCAGCAGCTTGCAACAGGGCTTTGAAAAACTGTTTTTT
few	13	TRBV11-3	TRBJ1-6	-	CASSPQYNSPLHF	TGTGCCAGCAGTCCCCAGTATAATTCACCCCTCCACTTT
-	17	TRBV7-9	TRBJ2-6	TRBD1	CASSLVGQGPGANVLTF	TGTGCCAGCAGCTTAGTAGGACAGGGGCCTGGGGCCAACGTCCTGACTTTC
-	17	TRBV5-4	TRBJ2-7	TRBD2	CASSPGTSGVLPYEQYF	TGTGCCAGCAGCCCCGGGACTAGCGGGGTCTTGCCCTACGAGCAGTACTTC
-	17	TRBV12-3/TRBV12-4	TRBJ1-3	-	CASSLIVSGRGGNTIYF	TGTGCCAGCAGTTTAATAGTGTCAGGGCGCGGAGGAAACACCATATATTTT
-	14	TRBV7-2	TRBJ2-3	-	CASSLVEGADTQYF	TGTGCCAGCAGCTTAGTCGAGGGCGCAGATACGCAGTATTTT